These T cell receptor beta chains were read from a single sample in a study of ipilimumab plus nivolumab after autologous stem cell transplantation. TCRdb's table, derived via immunoSEQ multiplex PCR, lists solely in-frame clones and lacks some. The sample contains 17,000 or so clones, roughly 71% of which appear only once. Sequencing was performed on PBMCs, taken in a trial of ipilimumab plus nivolumab as post-transplant consolidation. The receptors come from a male donor with diffuse large B-cell lymphoma. CDR3s include the opening cysteine and the closing phenylalanine or tryptophan.

j_call,v_call,cdr3_aa
TRBJ2-4,TRBV12-2,CASRLGGHEAPIQYF
TRBJ1-1,TRBV4-1,CASSQDRGQGTEAFF
TRBJ1-1,TRBV6-5,CASSYFSGGTEAFF
TRBJ1-1,TRBV5-5,CASSFEGAYTEAFF
TRBJ2-5,TRBV18,CASSPLAGRETQYF
TRBJ1-4,TRBV2,CASRQGLSATNEKLFF
TRBJ2-3,TRBV19,CASSKGLAGGRTSTDTQYF
TRBJ2-5,TRBV5-1,CASSPGTIKETQYF
TRBJ2-3,TRBV5-4,CASSLEGARTDTQYF
TRBJ1-1,TRBV6-6,CASIGQANTEAFF
TRBJ1-5,TRBV6-1,CASRLGGFNQPQHF
TRBJ2-3,TRBV2,CASSLVGGTDTQYF
TRBJ1-2,TRBV5-1,CASSPPRATGGDGYTF
TRBJ2-1,TRBV27,CASSSRGQNEQFF
TRBJ2-2,TRBV4-1,CASSGSTMNTGELFF
TRBJ2-1,TRBV11-3,CASSLDSGGANEQFF
TRBJ2-2,TRBV27,CASRPTVVNTGELFF
TRBJ1-4,TRBV5-1,CASSLETATNEKLFF
TRBJ2-7,TRBV7-6,CASSRQGGDEQYF
TRBJ2-7,TRBV6-5,CASSYGLAGVYEQYF
TRBJ2-1,TRBV29-1,CSVEGGESSYNEQFF